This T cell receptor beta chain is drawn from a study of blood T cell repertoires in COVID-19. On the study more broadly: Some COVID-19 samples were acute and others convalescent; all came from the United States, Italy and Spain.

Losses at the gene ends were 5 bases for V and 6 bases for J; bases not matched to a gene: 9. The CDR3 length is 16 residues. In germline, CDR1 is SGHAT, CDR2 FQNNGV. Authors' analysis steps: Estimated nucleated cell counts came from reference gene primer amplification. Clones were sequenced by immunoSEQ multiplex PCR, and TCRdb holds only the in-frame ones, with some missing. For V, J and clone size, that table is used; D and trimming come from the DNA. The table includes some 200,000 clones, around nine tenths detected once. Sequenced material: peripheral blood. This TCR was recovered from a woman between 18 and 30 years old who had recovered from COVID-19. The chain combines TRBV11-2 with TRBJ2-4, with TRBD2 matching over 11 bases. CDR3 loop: CASSEWTTSGRNIQYF. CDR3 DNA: TGTGCCAGCAGCGAATGGACTACTAGCGGGAGAAACATTCAGTACTTC. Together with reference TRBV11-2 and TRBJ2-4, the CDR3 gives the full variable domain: EAGVAQSPRYKIIEKRQSVAFWCNPISGHATLYWYQQILGQGPKLLIQFQNNGVVDDSQLPKDRFSAERLKGVDSTLKIQPAKLEDSAVYLCASSEWTTSGRNIQYFGAGTRLSVL.